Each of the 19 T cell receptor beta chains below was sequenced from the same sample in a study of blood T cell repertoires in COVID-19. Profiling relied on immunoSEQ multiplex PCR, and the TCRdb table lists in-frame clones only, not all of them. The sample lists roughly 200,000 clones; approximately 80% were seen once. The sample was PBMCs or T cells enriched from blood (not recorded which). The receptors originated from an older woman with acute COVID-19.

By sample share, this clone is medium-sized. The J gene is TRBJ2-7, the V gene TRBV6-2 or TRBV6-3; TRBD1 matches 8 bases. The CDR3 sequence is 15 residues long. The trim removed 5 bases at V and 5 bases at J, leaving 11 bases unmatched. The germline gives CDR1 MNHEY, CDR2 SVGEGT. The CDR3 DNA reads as TGTGCCAGCAGTAAGTACGGACAGGGAGGCAACGAGCAGTACGTC. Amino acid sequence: CASSKYGQGGNEQYV.

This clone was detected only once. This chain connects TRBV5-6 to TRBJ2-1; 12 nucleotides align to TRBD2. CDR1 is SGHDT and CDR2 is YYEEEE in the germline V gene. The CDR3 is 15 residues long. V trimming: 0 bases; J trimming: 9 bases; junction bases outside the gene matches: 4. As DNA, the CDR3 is TGTGCCAGCAGCTTGGGGCTAGCGGGGGGGCTTGAGCAGTTCTTC. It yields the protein CASSLGLAGGLEQFF.

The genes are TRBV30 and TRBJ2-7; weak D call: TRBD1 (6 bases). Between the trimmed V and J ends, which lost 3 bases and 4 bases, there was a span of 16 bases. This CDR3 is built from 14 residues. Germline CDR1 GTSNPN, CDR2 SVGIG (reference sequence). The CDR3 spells CAWSPKDRTYEQYF. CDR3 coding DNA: TGTGCCTGGAGCCCCAAGGACAGAACTTACGAGCAGTACTTC.

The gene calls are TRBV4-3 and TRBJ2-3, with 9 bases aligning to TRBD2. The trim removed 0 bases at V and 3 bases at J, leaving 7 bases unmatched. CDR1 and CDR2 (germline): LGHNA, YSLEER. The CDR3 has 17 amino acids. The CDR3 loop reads CASSQDRGGAVTDTQYF. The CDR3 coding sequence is TGCGCCAGCAGCCAAGATCGCGGGGGGGCAGTGACAGATACGCAGTATTTT.

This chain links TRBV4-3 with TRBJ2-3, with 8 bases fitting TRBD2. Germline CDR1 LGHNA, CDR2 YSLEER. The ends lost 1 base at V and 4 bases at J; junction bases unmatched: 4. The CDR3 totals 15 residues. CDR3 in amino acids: CASSQGSGGPDTQYF. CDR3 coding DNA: TGCGCCAGCAGCCAAGGGAGCGGGGGCCCAGATACGCAGTATTTT.

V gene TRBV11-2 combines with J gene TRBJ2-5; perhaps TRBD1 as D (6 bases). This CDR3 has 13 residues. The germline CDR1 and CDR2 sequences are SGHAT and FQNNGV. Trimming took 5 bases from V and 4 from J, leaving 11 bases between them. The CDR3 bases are TGTGCCAGCAGCCAGGGGTCCCGAGAGACCCAGTACTTC. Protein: CASSQGSRETQYF.

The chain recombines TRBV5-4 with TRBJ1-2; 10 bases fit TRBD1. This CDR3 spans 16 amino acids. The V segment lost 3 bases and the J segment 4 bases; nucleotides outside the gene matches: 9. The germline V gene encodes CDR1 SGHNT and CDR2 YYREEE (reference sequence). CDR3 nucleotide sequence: TGTGCCAGCAGCTCTTCGAGGACAGGGGGGGCCTATGGCTACACCTTC. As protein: CASSSSRTGGAYGYTF.

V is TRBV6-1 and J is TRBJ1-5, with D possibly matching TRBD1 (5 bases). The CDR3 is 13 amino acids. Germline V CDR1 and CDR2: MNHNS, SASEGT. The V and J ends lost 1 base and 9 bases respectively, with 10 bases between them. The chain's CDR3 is CASSEGGRSPQHF. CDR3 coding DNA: TGTGCCAGCAGTGAAGGGGGCAGGTCGCCCCAGCATTTT.

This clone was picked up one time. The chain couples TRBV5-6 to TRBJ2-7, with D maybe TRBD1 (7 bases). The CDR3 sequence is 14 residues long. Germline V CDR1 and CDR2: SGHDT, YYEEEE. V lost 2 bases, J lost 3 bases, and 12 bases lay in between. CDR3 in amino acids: CASSFQGGFYEQYV. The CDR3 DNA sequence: TGTGCCAGCAGCTTCCAGGGGGGTTTCTACGAGCAGTACGTC.

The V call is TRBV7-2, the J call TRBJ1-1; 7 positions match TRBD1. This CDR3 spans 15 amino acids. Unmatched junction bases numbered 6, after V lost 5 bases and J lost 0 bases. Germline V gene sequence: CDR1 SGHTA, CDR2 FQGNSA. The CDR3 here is CASSLRTGLNTEAFF. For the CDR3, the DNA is TGTGCCAGCAGCCTCCGGACAGGACTGAACACTGAAGCTTTCTTT.

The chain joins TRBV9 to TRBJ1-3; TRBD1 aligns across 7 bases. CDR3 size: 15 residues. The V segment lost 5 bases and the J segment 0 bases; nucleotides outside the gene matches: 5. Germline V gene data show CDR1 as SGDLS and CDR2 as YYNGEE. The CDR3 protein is CASSATGFSGNTIYF. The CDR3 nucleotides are TGTGCCAGCAGTGCGACAGGGTTCTCTGGAAACACCATATATTTT.

Here the CDR3 DNA reads TGCAGCGTTGAAGAGGGAGGGGGGGACACTGAAGCTTTCTTT. This gives the protein CSVEEGGGDTEAFF. The V call is TRBV29-1, the J call TRBJ1-1; perhaps TRBD1 as D (6 bases). Germline CDR1 and CDR2: SQVTM and ANQGSEA. Deletions cut 0 bases from V and 3 bases from J, with 11 bases between. The CDR3 covers 14 residues.

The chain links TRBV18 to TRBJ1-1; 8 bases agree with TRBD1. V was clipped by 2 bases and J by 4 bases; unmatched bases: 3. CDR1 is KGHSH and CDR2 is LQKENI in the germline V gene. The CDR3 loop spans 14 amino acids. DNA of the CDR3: TGTGCCAGCTCACCAGCAGGGGGCAGCACTGAAGCTTTCTTT. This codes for CASSPAGGSTEAFF. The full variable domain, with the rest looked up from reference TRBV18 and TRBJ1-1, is NAGVMQNPRHLVRRRGQEARLRCSPMKGHSHVYWYRQLPEEGLKFMVYLQKENIIDESGMPKERFSAEFPKEGPSILRIQQVVRGDSAAYFCASSPAGGSTEAFFGQGTRLTVV.

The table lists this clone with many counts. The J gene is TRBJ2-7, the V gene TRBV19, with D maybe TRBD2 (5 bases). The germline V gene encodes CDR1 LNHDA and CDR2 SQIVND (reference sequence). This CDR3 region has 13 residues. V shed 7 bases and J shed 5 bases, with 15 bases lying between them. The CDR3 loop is CASTSRLRDEQYF. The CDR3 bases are TGTGCCAGTACTTCACGACTGAGGGACGAGCAGTACTTC.

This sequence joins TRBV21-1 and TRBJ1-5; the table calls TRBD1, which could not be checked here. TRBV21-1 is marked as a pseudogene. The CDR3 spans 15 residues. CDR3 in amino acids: CASRTNRGRRQPQHF. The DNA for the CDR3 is TGTGCCAGCAGAACAAACAGGGGGCGCAGGCAGCCCCAGCATTTT.

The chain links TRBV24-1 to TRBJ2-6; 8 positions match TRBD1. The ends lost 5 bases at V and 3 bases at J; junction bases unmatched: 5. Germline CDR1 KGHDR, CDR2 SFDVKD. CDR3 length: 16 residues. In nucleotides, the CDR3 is TGTGCCACCAGTGGCCAGGGGGCGATTGGGGCCAACGTCCTGACTTTC. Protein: CATSGQGAIGANVLTF.

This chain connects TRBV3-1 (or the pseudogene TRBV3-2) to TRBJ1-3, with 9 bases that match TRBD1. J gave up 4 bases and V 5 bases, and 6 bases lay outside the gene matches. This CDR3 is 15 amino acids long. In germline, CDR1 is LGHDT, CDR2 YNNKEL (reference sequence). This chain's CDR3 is CASSRDRAGGNTIYF. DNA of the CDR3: TGTGCCAGCAGCAGGGACAGGGCCGGAGGAAACACCATATATTTT.

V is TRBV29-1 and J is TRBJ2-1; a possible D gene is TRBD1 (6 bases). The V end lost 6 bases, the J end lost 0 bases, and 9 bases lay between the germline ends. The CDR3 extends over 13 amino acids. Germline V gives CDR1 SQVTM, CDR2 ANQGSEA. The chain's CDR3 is CSVDRDSYNEQFF. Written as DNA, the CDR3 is TGCAGCGTGGACAGAGACTCCTACAATGAGCAGTTCTTC.

The CDR3 nucleotides are TGCGCCAGCAGCCAAGGGCCGTTTTCGAACTATGGCTACACCTTC. This translates into CASSQGPFSNYGYTF. The chain couples TRBV4-1 to TRBJ1-2; D not certain. This CDR3 is built from 15 residues. V was shortened by 1 base and J by 2 bases, with 11 bases between the two germline ends. Germline CDR1 MGHRA, CDR2 YSYEKL.